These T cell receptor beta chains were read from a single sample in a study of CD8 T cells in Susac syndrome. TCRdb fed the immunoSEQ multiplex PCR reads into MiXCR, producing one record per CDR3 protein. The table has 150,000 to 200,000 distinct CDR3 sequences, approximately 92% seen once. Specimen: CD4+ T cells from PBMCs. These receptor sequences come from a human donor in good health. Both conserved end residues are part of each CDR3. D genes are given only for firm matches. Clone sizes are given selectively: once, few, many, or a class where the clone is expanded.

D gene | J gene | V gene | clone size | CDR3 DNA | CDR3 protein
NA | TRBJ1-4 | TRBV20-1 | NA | TGCAGTGCTAGAGATGTCCGCGAAAAACTGTTTTTT | CSARDVREKLFF
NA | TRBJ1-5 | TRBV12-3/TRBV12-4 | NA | TGTGCCAGCAAGAATAGGGTGGGCAGCAATCAGCCCCAGCATTTT | CASKNRVGSNQPQHF
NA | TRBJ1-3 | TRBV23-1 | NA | TGCGCCAGCAGTCAATCGTGGGGGGCGGTAGCCCACGGAAACACCATATATTTT | CASSQSWGAVAHGNTIYF
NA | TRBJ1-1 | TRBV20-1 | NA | TGCAGTGCTAGTCTGCCGACAGTTCATGAAGCTTTCTTT | CSASLPTVHEAFF
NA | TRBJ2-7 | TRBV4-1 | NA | TGCGCCAGCAGCCTACAAGACAGCCCCTCCTGGGAGCAGTACTTC | CASSLQDSPSWEQYF
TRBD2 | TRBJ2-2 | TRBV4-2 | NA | TGTGCCAGCAGCCTCGGACTAGCGGGCCTCCGGAACACCGGGGAGCTGTTTTTT | CASSLGLAGLRNTGELFF
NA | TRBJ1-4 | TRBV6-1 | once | TGTGCCACTCGGAGGGGGGCTAATGAAAAACTGTTTTTT | CATRRGANEKLFF
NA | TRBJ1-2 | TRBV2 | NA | TGTGCCAGCAGGCAGGAGCTCTATGGCTACACCTTC | CASRQELYGYTF
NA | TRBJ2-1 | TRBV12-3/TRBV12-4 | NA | TGTGCCAGCAGAAATGCGGATGAGCAGTTCTTC | CASRNADEQFF
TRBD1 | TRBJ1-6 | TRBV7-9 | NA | TGTGCCAGCAGCTCGGACAGGGTCAATTCACCCCTCCACTTT | CASSSDRVNSPLHF
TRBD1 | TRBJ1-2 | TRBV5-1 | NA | TGCGCCAGCAGCTTTACAGGGGAAGTAAGCTATGGCTACACCTTC | CASSFTGEVSYGYTF
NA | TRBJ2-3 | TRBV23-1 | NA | TGCGCCAGCAGTCGACGGGGTGTCACAGATACGCAGTATTTT | CASSRRGVTDTQYF
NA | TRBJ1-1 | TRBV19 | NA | TGTGCCAGTAGTCTCCACACGAACACTGAAGCTTTCTTT | CASSLHTNTEAFF
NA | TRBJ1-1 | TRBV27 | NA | TGTGCCAGCAGTATAAGAGGGGGGGACACTGAAGCTTTCTTT | CASSIRGGDTEAFF